This T cell receptor beta chain was observed in a study of OX40 agonist ivuxolimab in advanced cancers. The wider study: The patients got ivuxolimab, which is an agonistic anti-OX40 (CD134) antibody. Prior anti-PD-1, anti-PD-L1 or anti-CTLA-4 therapy was allowed; around 40% had some. Study-wide results and caveats: Clonal expansion from baseline to week 6 occurred in both CD4+ and CD8+ T cells. Antigen targets of the expanded peripheral T cells went undetermined.

This CDR3 region has 13 residues. V gave up 6 bases and J gave up 9 bases, with 18 bases separating them. The V gene's germline CDR1 is MNHEY and CDR2 SMNVEV (reference sequence). As concerns this clone: Its antigen is currently unknown.

The repertoire was sequenced with immunoSEQ multiplex PCR; TCRdb's copy has only in-frame clones and lacks some. In the table there are about 83,000 clones, around nine tenths of which are singletons. The rearrangement uses TRBV27 and TRBJ2-7; the D gene could be TRBD1 or TRBD2 (5 bases each). The material sequenced was CD4+ or CD8+ T cells sorted from blood, taken in a trial of the OX40 agonist ivuxolimab. This receptor was obtained from an adult with an advanced solid tumor such as melanoma, head and neck, liver or kidney cancer. CDR3 nucleotide sequence: TGTGCCAGCAGACAACCGGGACCTGGGGTGCAGTACTTC. The encoded protein is CASRQPGPGVQYF.